This TCR beta chain was sequenced in a study of blood T cell repertoires in COVID-19. The CDR3 consists of 15 residues. Germline CDR1 and CDR2: MDHEN and SYDVKM. V lost 8 bases and J lost 4; bases outside the gene matches: 13. This clone showed up just a few times. Sequencing was performed with immunoSEQ multiplex PCR; in TCRdb, only in-frame clones are kept and a portion is missing. Altogether some 300,000 clones are present, around 92% being singletons, with the ten largest covering 2.9%. The sequenced sample was PBMCs or T cells enriched from blood (not recorded which). The V gene is TRBV28, the J gene TRBJ1-2, with TRBD1 matching over 7 bases. This receptor was identified in a woman aged 50 to 60 who had been exposed to COVID-19. As DNA, the CDR3 is TGTGCCAGCGGGCCCCACTCGACAGGGACCTATGGCTACACCTTC. Translated: CASGPHSTGTYGYTF.